This T cell receptor (beta chain) appears in the sequencing data of a study of immune evolution from preneoplasia to lung adenocarcinoma. General observations from the study: From normal lung to invasive adenocarcinoma, top clone frequencies appeared to decrease. Normal lung had highest clonality; later lesions appeared denser, more diverse.

This clone is labeled as large. The antigen is not known. Between about 2014 and 2018, patients underwent resection in Japan or China. H&E slides confirmed each diagnosis, reviewed by two pathologists independently. TCRdb's table, derived via immunoSEQ multiplex PCR, lists solely in-frame clones and lacks some. This sample has thousands of clones, with 85% found just once. The V and J ends lost 1 base and 5 bases respectively, with 11 bases between them. This CDR3 spans 14 amino acids. Germline V gene data show CDR1 as MGHRA and CDR2 as YSYEKL. What was sequenced was FFPE adjacent normal lung tissue. The V gene is TRBV4-1, the J gene TRBJ1-1, with D possibly being TRBD1 (6 bases). This sequence was found in an older donor with lung adenocarcinoma. CDR3 residues: CASSQGQDRTEAFF. CDR3 DNA: TGCGCCAGCAGCCAAGGACAGGATCGGACTGAAGCTTTCTTT.